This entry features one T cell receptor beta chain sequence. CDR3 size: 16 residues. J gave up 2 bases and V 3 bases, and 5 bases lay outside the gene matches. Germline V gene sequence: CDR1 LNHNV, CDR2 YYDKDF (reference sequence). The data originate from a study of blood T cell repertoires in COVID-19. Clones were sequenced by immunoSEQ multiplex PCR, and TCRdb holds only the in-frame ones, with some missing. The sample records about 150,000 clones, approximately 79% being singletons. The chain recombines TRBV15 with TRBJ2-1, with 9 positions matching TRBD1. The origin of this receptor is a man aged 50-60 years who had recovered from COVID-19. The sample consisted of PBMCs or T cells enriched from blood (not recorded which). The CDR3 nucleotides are TGTGCCACCAGCAGGGGACAGGGACTTCCCTACAATGAGCAGTTCTTC. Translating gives CATSRGQGLPYNEQFF.